This record covers a single T cell receptor (beta chain). This entry belongs to a study of blood T cell repertoires in COVID-19. Original data processing: From reference gene primer amplification, estimates of nucleated cell counts were derived. TCRdb keeps only in-frame clones here, not all; method: immunoSEQ multiplex PCR. Clonal size and the V and J genes are those of that table, whereas D and trimming came from the DNA. This sample has about 140,000 clones, with 70% to 90% found just once. The receptor's source is a woman aged 60-75 years with acute or convalescent COVID-19. Specimen: peripheral blood.

The CDR3 spells CASSLGDRGGEKLFF. CDR3 coding DNA: TGTGCCAGCAGCCTCGGGGACAGGGGAGGTGAAAAACTGTTTTTT. The V and J genes are TRBV13 and TRBJ1-4, with 10 bases aligning to TRBD1. The CDR3 length is 15 residues. CDR1 is PRHDT and CDR2 is FYEKMQ in the germline V gene (reference sequence). V was clipped by 5 bases and J by 7 bases; unmatched bases: 7.